The 12 T cell receptor beta chains listed next were all sequenced from one sample in a study of blood T cell repertoires in COVID-19. Sequenced by immunoSEQ multiplex PCR; TCRdb stores in-frame clones only, minus some. This repertoire shows 150,000 or so clones, around 80% found once; its top ten account for nearly 8%. The sample taken for sequencing was PBMCs or T cells enriched from blood (not recorded which). The receptors derive from a woman aged 45-65 years who had recovered from COVID-19.

The rearrangement joins TRBV9 to TRBJ2-3; 10 positions agree with TRBD2. The CDR3 is 15 residues long. Per germline, CDR1 SGDLS and CDR2 YYNGEE. V dropped 6 bases and J dropped 3; count of bases not matched to a gene: 7. The CDR3 sequence: CASTRAGGRTDTQYF. CDR3 nucleotides: TGTGCCAGCACCCGAGCGGGGGGGCGTACAGATACGCAGTATTTT.

The chain carries TRBV28 and TRBJ2-1; 10 bases align to TRBD2. This CDR3 has 15 amino acids. V lost 2 bases, J lost 10 bases, and 8 bases stayed unmatched. The germline gives CDR1 MDHEN, CDR2 SYDVKM. CDR3 sequence (DNA): TGTGCCAGCAGTTTACCTAGCGGGAGAGTTAGCGAGCAGTTCTTC. As protein: CASSLPSGRVSEQFF. The full variable domain, its missing parts supplied by reference TRBV28 and TRBJ2-1, is DVKVTQSSRYLVKRTGEKVFLECVQDMDHENMFWYRQDPGLGLRLIYFSYDVKMKEKGDIPEGYSVSREKKERFSLILESASTNQTSMYLCASSLPSGRVSEQFFGPGTRLTVL.

This clone was observed a single time. The chain uses TRBV3-1 (or the pseudogene TRBV3-2) and TRBJ1-2; D is undetermined. CDR3 size: 12 residues. The V end was cut by 0 bases, the J end by 8 bases, with 7 bases between. CDR1 is LGHDT, CDR2 YNNKEL, per germline (reference sequence). In DNA, the CDR3 is TGTGCCAGCAGCCAAGATCGGTGGGGCTACACCTTC. As protein: CASSQDRWGYTF.

Only a few counts were recorded for this clone. The V call is TRBV7-8, the J call TRBJ1-2; D is possibly TRBD1 (5 bases). This CDR3 contains 15 residues. V dropped 4 bases and J dropped 8 bases, with 20 bases sitting between them. Germline values: CDR1 SGHVS, CDR2 FQNEAQ. The CDR3 protein is CASSSTVNGPWGYTF. The DNA of the CDR3 is TGTGCCAGCAGCTCGACAGTGAATGGCCCCTGGGGCTACACCTTC.

The chain carries TRBV7-9 and TRBJ2-1; no clear D. Looked up from germline, CDR1 is SEHNR and CDR2 is FQNEAQ (reference sequence). This CDR3 region has 14 residues. The V gene lost 4 bases and the J gene lost 2 bases, with 9 bases spanning the gap. The chain's CDR3 is CASSSPTTYNEQFF. Here the CDR3 DNA reads TGTGCCAGCAGCTCTCCCACTACCTACAATGAGCAGTTCTTC.

V gene TRBV6-5 combines with J gene TRBJ2-7; the D gene is possibly TRBD2 (6 bases). Germline V gene sequence: CDR1 MNHEY, CDR2 SVGAGI. Trimming left V 8 bases short and J 0 bases short, with 14 bases between. The CDR3 consists of 14 residues. CDR3 in DNA: TGTGCCAGCTTAGGAGGGCCGTTCTCCTACGAGCAGTACTTC. It translates to CASLGGPFSYEQYF.

The chain has TRBV19 and TRBJ1-3, with D unresolved. CDR1 and CDR2 from the germline V gene are LNHDA and SQIVND (reference sequence). This CDR3 spans 16 amino acids. The V and J ends lost 0 bases and 3 bases respectively, with 12 bases between them. This chain's CDR3 is CASSIDPAGSGNTIYF. The CDR3 DNA sequence: TGTGCCAGTAGTATAGATCCGGCAGGTAGTGGAAACACCATATATTTT.

A few counts support this clone. The rearrangement links TRBV5-6 to TRBJ2-7; 7 nucleotides line up with TRBD1. This CDR3 comprises 13 residues. After removal of 4 bases from V and 2 bases from J, the junction contained 3 bases not matched to a gene. Germline V lookup: CDR1 SGHDT, CDR2 YYEEEE. In DNA, the CDR3 is TGTGCCAGCAGCCGACAGGGAGCCTACGAGCAGTACTTC. This encodes CASSRQGAYEQYF.

This clone showed up just a few times. The V and J genes are TRBV15 and TRBJ1-5; no reliable D call. CDR3 length equals 15 residues. Germline loops: CDR1 LNHNV, CDR2 YYDKDF (reference sequence). V shed 6 bases and J shed 0 bases, with 12 bases lying between them. The CDR3 reads CATRFGKISNQPQHF. DNA of the CDR3: TGTGCCACCAGATTCGGGAAAATTAGCAATCAGCCCCAGCATTTT.

This chain joins TRBV11-1 and TRBJ2-7; possibly TRBD1 for D (6 bases). This CDR3 region has 13 residues. Germline V gives CDR1 SGHAT, CDR2 FQDESV (reference sequence). V lost 6 bases and J lost 2, with 11 bases in between. CDR3 sequence (DNA): TGTGCCAGCAGTCCGGACAGAACCTACGAGCAGTACTTC. Its translation: CASSPDRTYEQYF.

The CDR3 DNA reads as TGTGCCAGCTCACCTGGGTCGGACGGGACCTACGAGCAGTACTTC. This codes for CASSPGSDGTYEQYF. The gene calls are TRBV18 and TRBJ2-7; perhaps TRBD2 as D (5 bases). Per germline, CDR1 KGHSH and CDR2 LQKENI. The CDR3 is 15 amino acids. Trimming removed 3 bases at V and 2 bases at J, with 14 bases between. The full variable domain, in which reference TRBV18 and TRBJ2-7 provide the parts outside the CDR3, is NAGVMQNPRHLVRRRGQEARLRCSPMKGHSHVYWYRQLPEEGLKFMVYLQKENIIDESGMPKERFSAEFPKEGPSILRIQQVVRGDSAAYFCASSPGSDGTYEQYFGPGTRLTVT.

V is TRBV5-1 and J is TRBJ2-1; 10 bases fit TRBD2. In germline, CDR1 is SGHRS, CDR2 YFSETQ. After removal of 4 bases from V and 9 bases from J, the junction contained 13 bases not matched to a gene. This CDR3 has 16 amino acids. The chain's CDR3 is CASSPLLSGGAGEQFF. In DNA, the CDR3 is TGCGCCAGCAGCCCGCTTCTAAGCGGGGGGGCTGGTGAGCAGTTCTTC.